A single sample gave rise to the 10 T cell receptor beta chains below, sequenced in a study of T cell responses to AZD1222 COVID-19 vaccine. Data came from immunoSEQ multiplex PCR; TCRdb stores just in-frame clones and leaves some out. The sample shows 120,000 to 150,000 clones, over 75% of them seen only once. The sample in question was peripheral blood, obtained 28 days after the second dose of the MenACWY control vaccine. The source of these receptors is an adult who received the MenACWY meningococcal vaccine as a control.

The chain recombines TRBV7-2 with TRBJ2-1, with D possibly matching TRBD2 (6 bases). The CDR3 has 16 residues. V lost 4 bases and J 3 bases, leaving 16 bases between the germline ends. Germline V gene lookup returns CDR1 SGHTA and CDR2 FQGNSA. CDR3 in amino acids: CASSSQAAGSYNEQFF. In nucleotides, the CDR3 is TGTGCCAGCAGCTCCCAAGCGGCGGGGAGCTACAATGAGCAGTTCTTC.

J is TRBJ2-7 and V is TRBV6-2 or TRBV6-3; D unresolved. The CDR3 sequence is 14 residues long. From germline, CDR1 is MNHEY and CDR2 SVGEGT. Trimming left V 0 bases short and J 0 bases short, with 6 bases between. The CDR3 sequence: CASSYSESSYEQYF. The CDR3 bases are TGTGCCAGCAGTTACTCTGAAAGCTCCTACGAGCAGTACTTC.

The chain carries TRBV19 and TRBJ1-4; weak D call: TRBD1 (5 bases). The CDR3 runs 15 residues. Per the germline V gene, CDR1 is LNHDA and CDR2 is SQIVND (reference sequence). The V end lost 2 bases, the J end lost 8 bases, and 15 bases lay between the germline ends. The CDR3 loop reads CASSINGPQGEKLFF. For the CDR3, the DNA is TGTGCCAGTAGTATAAACGGCCCGCAGGGCGAAAAACTGTTTTTT.

The V gene is TRBV21-1, the J gene TRBJ2-7. TRBV21-1 has pseudogene status. CDR3 length equals 13 residues. The CDR3 spells CASSPQSSYEQYF. The CDR3 DNA is TGTGCCAGCAGCCCCCAGAGCTCCTACGAGCAGTACTTC.

The V call is TRBV5-6, the J call TRBJ1-1, with 7 bases that match TRBD1. The germline gives CDR1 SGHDT, CDR2 YYEEEE. CDR3 size: 14 residues. V dropped 6 bases and J dropped 3; count of bases not matched to a gene: 8. CDR3: CASTSFRGDTEAFF. CDR3 nucleotides: TGTGCCAGCACCTCGTTCAGGGGGGACACTGAAGCTTTCTTT. The complete variable domain, with remaining parts taken from reference TRBV5-6 and TRBJ1-1, reads DAGVTQSPTHLIKTRGQQVTLRCSPKSGHDTVSWYQQALGQGPQFIFQYYEEEERQRGNFPDRFSGHQFPNYSSELNVNALLLGDSALYLCASTSFRGDTEAFFGQGTRLTVV.

The chain has TRBV27 and TRBJ1-5; no clear D. This CDR3 is built from 12 residues. Per germline, CDR1 MNHEY and CDR2 SMNVEV (reference sequence). V was clipped by 3 bases and J by 4 bases, with 4 bases between them. This CDR3 reads CASSFFNQPQHF. The CDR3 DNA reads TGTGCCAGCAGTTTCTTTAATCAGCCCCAGCATTTT.

A remark on this clone: This sample also contains other DNA sequences that code for the same CDR3. The gene calls are TRBV5-1 and TRBJ2-7, with TRBD1 as a possible D gene (6 bases). V dropped 2 bases and J dropped 2 bases, with 14 bases sitting between them. The CDR3 is 15 amino acids. CDR1 and CDR2 (germline): SGHRS, YFSETQ. CDR3 DNA: TGCGCCAGCAGCTTAGGCCCGGACAGACCCTACGAGCAGTACTTC. Protein sequence: CASSLGPDRPYEQYF.

A note on this clone: At one of its ends the junction is not consistent with the germline gene, which may arise from a read error. The chain uses TRBV24-1 and TRBJ2-2; D might be TRBD2 (5 bases). Germline CDR1 and CDR2: KGHDR and SFDVKD. The CDR3 totals 12 residues. The CDR3: CATNFEHRGAVF. The DNA for the CDR3 is TGTGCCACCAATTTCGAACACCGGGGAGCTGTTTTT.

This chain joins TRBV9 and TRBJ1-6; the D gene is possibly TRBD1 (6 bases). Germline V gives CDR1 SGDLS, CDR2 YYNGEE. The V and J ends lost 4 bases and 0 bases respectively, with 17 bases between them. There are 18 residues in the CDR3. The CDR3 DNA follows: TGTGCCAGCAGCCCCTCAAGCAGGGGAAACTCCTATAATTCACCCCTCCACTTT. It is translated as CASSPSSRGNSYNSPLHF.

The chain is built from TRBV9 and TRBJ1-3; 9 nucleotides agree with TRBD1. CDR1 is SGDLS and CDR2 is YYNGEE in the germline V gene. The CDR3 is 16 amino acids. The junction had 2 bases not matched to a gene; V was cut back by 0 bases and J by 1 base. Here the CDR3 reads CASSVGGTGSGNTIYF. CDR3 DNA: TGTGCCAGCAGCGTAGGGGGGACAGGGTCTGGAAACACCATATATTTT.